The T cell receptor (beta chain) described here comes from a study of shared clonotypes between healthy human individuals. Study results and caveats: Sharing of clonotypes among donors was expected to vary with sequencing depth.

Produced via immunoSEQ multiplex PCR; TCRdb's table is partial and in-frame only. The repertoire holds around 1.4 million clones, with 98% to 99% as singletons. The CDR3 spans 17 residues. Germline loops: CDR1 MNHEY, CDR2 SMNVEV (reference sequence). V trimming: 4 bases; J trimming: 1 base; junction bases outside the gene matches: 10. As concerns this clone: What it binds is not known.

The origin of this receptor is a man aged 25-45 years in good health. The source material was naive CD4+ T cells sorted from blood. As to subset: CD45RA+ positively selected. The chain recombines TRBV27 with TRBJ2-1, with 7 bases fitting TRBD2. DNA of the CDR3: TGTGCCAGCAGTTCATCAGGGACTACACTTTCCTACAATGAGCAGTTCTTC. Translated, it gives CASSSSGTTLSYNEQFF.